This T cell receptor beta chain stems from a study of T cell responses to AZD1222 COVID-19 vaccine (dated by TCRdb to the early 2020s). With respect to the entire study: AZD1222 recipients with second doses at about 4 weeks or about 12 weeks were pooled, because spike-specific TCR depth and breadth did not differ between schedules. TCR sequencing covered over 230 trial participants: approximately 200 given two doses of AZD1222 and about 26 given two doses of MenACWY control vaccine. Trial participants were enrolled by age into 18-55, 56-69 and 70-plus year subgroups, with about 150, 28 and 57 TCR-sequenced participants respectively.

The CDR3 regions of human TCRbeta chains were subjected to immunosequencing. Concerning the study's data processing: TCRs in the repertoires were matched against a reference library of SARS-CoV-2-specific TCRs that had been generated with the MIRA antigen-specificity platform. Breadth was defined as the fraction of unique TCRs that were SARS-CoV-2-associated, and depth was defined as the fraction of total T cells that were SARS-CoV-2-associated. Using the MIRA data, every spike-specific TCR was mapped to the spike region that the TCR reacted to and assigned to either a CD4 or a CD8 class. Log10-transformed breadth and depth values were compared by one-way ANOVA with Sidak's multiple comparisons tests. Not all clones reach the TCRdb copy of this immuneACCESS table, which keeps in-frame sequences only. Checked studies attribute under half of the gap to unresolved V genes and leave the rest unexplained. V and J calls and clone size are given by that table; D and trimming were obtained from the DNA. The sample table shows roughly 120,000 clones, and around 84% are seen once. The ten largest clones capture 7% to 8% of the sample.

Summary of the overall study and its limitations: Only five or six AZD1222 recipients were SARS-CoV-2 seropositive at baseline, limiting conclusions about previously exposed vaccinees. Because no day 14 peak-response samples were available, repertoires were characterized only after the peak T cell response. Reportedly, close to half of the unique spike-specific TCRs recognized epitopes lying outside the regions that are mutated in the B.1.351 and B.1.1.7 variants. After two AZD1222 doses, both the breadth and the depth of spike-specific TCRs were significantly higher than at day 0 and than in MenACWY recipients. The whole spike protein was spanned by vaccine-associated CD4 TCRs, and dominant responses were seen in regions 160-218 and 743-854. Most participants were white British and females outnumbered males, and the authors suggested that clonal diversity may have been underestimated. In the small 56-69-year group, the increase in depth fell short of significance, most likely because of low power.

A word on this clone: No antigen is known for it. Base qualities are not at hand, and no much larger clone is one base apart.

V and J are truncated by 6 bases and 4 bases respectively, leaving an intervening sequence of 18 bases. The CDR3 covers 15 residues, taking in both the cysteine and the phenylalanine. The only DNA kept is the CDR3, 45 bases in frame from the first base. CDR1 and CDR2 were assigned from the germline V gene as MDHEN and SYDVKM. Taken with the paper, the label for time point translates to: baseline before first vaccination. Vaccinee samples were obtained from the UK trials COV001 and COV002, which included a single-blind randomized controlled phase 2/3 trial of AZD1222 (ChAdOx1 nCoV-19) in healthy adults. For TCRbeta chain sequencing, PBMC samples were collected from trial participants at day 0 and at day 28 after the second dose.

This receptor was identified in an adult in good health. The V and J genes are TRBV28 and TRBJ2-5; no D gene can be assigned with confidence. Sequencing used peripheral blood, obtained on day 0 of AZD1222 vaccination. The CDR3 is CASSRPTLRLETQYF. The nucleotides are TGTGCCAGCAGCCGCCCTACCCTGAGGTTAGAGACCCAGTACTTC.